This TCR beta chain stems from a study of T cell changes during pregnancy in multiple sclerosis. Profiled with immunoSEQ multiplex PCR; TCRdb holds only in-frame clones, not every one. This sample has roughly 53,000 clones, with roughly 93% found just once. The CDR3 is 15 residues long. Deletions cut 0 bases from V and 5 bases from J, with 13 bases between. Germline CDR1 LNHDA, CDR2 SQIVND (reference sequence). The chain uses TRBV19 and TRBJ1-1, with TRBD1 as a possible D gene (5 bases). This sequence originates from a female donor in good health, enrolled as a control in a pregnancy study. The specimen comprised CD4+ T cells from peripheral blood mononuclear cells, sampled in the second trimester of pregnancy. CDR3 residues: CASSIDPPGRTEAFF. CDR3 nucleotides: TGTGCCAGTAGTATAGATCCGCCAGGGAGGACTGAAGCTTTCTTT.